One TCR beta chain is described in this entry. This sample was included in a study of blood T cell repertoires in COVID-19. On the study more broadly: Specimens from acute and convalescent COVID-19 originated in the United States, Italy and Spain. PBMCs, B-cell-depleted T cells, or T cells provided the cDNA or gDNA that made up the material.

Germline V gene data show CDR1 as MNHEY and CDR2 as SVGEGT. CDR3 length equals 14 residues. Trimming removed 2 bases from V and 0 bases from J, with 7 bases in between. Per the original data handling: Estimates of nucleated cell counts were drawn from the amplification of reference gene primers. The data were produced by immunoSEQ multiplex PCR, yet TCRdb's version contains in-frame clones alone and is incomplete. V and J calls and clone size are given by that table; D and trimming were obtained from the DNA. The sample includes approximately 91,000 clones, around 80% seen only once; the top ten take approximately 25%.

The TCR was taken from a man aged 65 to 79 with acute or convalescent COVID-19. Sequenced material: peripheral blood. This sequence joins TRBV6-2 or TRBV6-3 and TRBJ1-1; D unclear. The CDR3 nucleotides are TGTGCCAGCAGTTACCCCCAGATGAACACTGAAGCTTTCTTT. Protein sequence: CASSYPQMNTEAFF.